These 18 T cell receptor beta chains share one sample of origin, sequenced in a study of blood T cell repertoires in COVID-19. The data were produced by immunoSEQ multiplex PCR, yet TCRdb's version contains in-frame clones alone and is incomplete. The sample consists of some 250,000 clones, roughly 93% of them appearing once. The sample consisted of PBMCs or T cells enriched from blood (not recorded which). The origin of the receptors is a woman aged 40 to 49 with acute COVID-19.

This rearrangement joins TRBV9 to TRBJ2-1; D is possibly TRBD2 (5 bases). Trimming took off 4 bases at V and 0 bases at J, with 11 bases between the two ends. Germline V lookup: CDR1 SGDLS, CDR2 YYNGEE. The CDR3 runs to 15 residues. Here the CDR3 DNA reads TGTGCCAGCAGCCCCTCGGGATCCTCCTACAATGAGCAGTTCTTC. Protein: CASSPSGSSYNEQFF.

In DNA, the CDR3 is TGCGCCAGCAGCCAAGATCCAAACACAGATACGCAGTATTTT. Amino acid sequence: CASSQDPNTDTQYF. The V and J genes are TRBV4-3 and TRBJ2-3, with D unclear. Germline V gene lookup returns CDR1 LGHNA and CDR2 YSLEER. V dropped 0 bases and J dropped 2 bases, with 6 bases sitting between them. CDR3 length: 14 residues.

The V call is TRBV15, the J call TRBJ2-3; 7 positions match TRBD2. There are 12 residues in the CDR3. The V segment lost 6 bases and the J segment 3 bases; nucleotides outside the gene matches: 0. Germline lookup yields CDR1 LNHNV and CDR2 YYDKDF (reference sequence). CDR3 in DNA: TGTGCCACCAGGGGGGGGACAGATACGCAGTATTTT. Protein product: CATRGGTDTQYF.

The rearrangement links TRBV5-4 to TRBJ2-3, with TRBD2 as a possible D gene (6 bases). CDR3 length equals 15 residues. From germline, CDR1 is SGHNT and CDR2 YYREEE (reference sequence). V gave up 3 bases and J gave up 2 bases, with 13 bases separating them. The CDR3 DNA sequence: TGTGCCAGCAGCTACTGGCGGGATCCCACAGATACGCAGTATTTT. Its translation: CASSYWRDPTDTQYF.

The gene calls are TRBV2 and TRBJ1-4; D unclear. This CDR3 is built from 15 residues. V was cut by 10 bases and J by 2 bases, with 17 bases left in between. CDR1 is SNHLY, CDR2 FYNNEI, per germline. The CDR3 coding sequence is TGTGCCACAGCACGCTCCCCACAGACTAATGAAAAACTGTTTTTT. This sequence encodes CATARSPQTNEKLFF.

The V and J genes are TRBV28 and TRBJ2-7; the D gene is possibly TRBD1 (5 bases). This CDR3 region has 15 residues. Germline CDR1 and CDR2: MDHEN and SYDVKM. V lost 4 bases, J lost 6 bases, and 19 bases lay in between. The CDR3 protein is CASSSSELGVREQYF. CDR3 nucleotides: TGTGCCAGCAGTTCCTCGGAGCTAGGGGTACGCGAGCAGTACTTC.

This sequence joins TRBV2 and TRBJ1-1, with TRBD1 as a possible D gene (6 bases). The germline V gene has CDR1 SNHLY and CDR2 FYNNEI. This CDR3 is built from 14 residues. V was pared by 6 bases and J by 2 bases, with 13 bases between. CDR3 region: CASRGHRANTEAFF. DNA of the CDR3: TGTGCCAGCAGGGGACACAGGGCAAACACTGAAGCTTTCTTT. The whole variable domain, filled in from reference TRBV2 and TRBJ1-1, reads EPEVTQTPSHQVTQMGQEVILRCVPISNHLYFYWYRQILGQKVEFLVSFYNNEISEKSEIFDDQFSVERPDGSNFTLKIRSTKLEDSAMYFCASRGHRANTEAFFGQGTRLTVV.

The chain joins TRBV24-1 to TRBJ2-3; 10 positions match TRBD1. The CDR3 sequence is 16 residues long. Germline lookup yields CDR1 KGHDR and CDR2 SFDVKD. With V trimmed by 3 bases and J by 8 bases, 10 bases remained unmatched. CDR3 coding DNA: TGTGCCACCAGTGATCGGGACAGGGGCTCGATTGGTACGCAGTATTTT. Translating it yields CATSDRDRGSIGTQYF.

This chain uses TRBV4-1 with TRBJ1-2, with D perhaps matching TRBD1 (6 bases). Trimming left V 0 bases short and J 7 bases short, with 18 bases between. In germline, CDR1 is MGHRA, CDR2 YSYEKL. This CDR3 comprises 16 residues. CDR3 protein: CASSQEADRPGGGYTF. The CDR3 coding sequence is TGCGCCAGCAGCCAAGAGGCGGACAGACCTGGTGGTGGCTACACCTTC.

The chain recombines TRBV5-8 with TRBJ1-2; D unresolved. V gave up 4 bases and J gave up 5 bases, with 9 bases separating them. Germline lookup yields CDR1 SGHTS and CDR2 YDEGEE. This CDR3 spans 12 amino acids. The CDR3 DNA reads as TGTGCCAGCAGCCTCACCGGGTATGGCTACACCTTC. Its protein is CASSLTGYGYTF.

The V call is TRBV29-1, the J call TRBJ1-1; D perhaps matches TRBD1 (5 bases). Trimming stripped 6 bases from V and 5 bases from J, with 19 bases between. The CDR3 is made up of 14 amino acids. CDR1 and CDR2 (germline): SQVTM, ANQGSEA. The DNA for the CDR3 is TGCAGCGTACGCCCTGGGCGGGGCAGGACTGAAGCTTTCTTT. Translated, it gives CSVRPGRGRTEAFF. The full variable domain, its missing parts supplied by reference TRBV29-1 and TRBJ1-1, is SAVISQKPSRDICQRGTSLTIQCQVDSQVTMMFWYRQQPGQSLTLIATANQGSEATYESGFVIDKFPISRPNLTFSTLTVSNMSPEDSSIYLCSVRPGRGRTEAFFGQGTRLTVV.

The V call is TRBV19, the J call TRBJ1-5, with a tentative D call TRBD1 (5 bases). Germline lookup yields CDR1 LNHDA and CDR2 SQIVND (reference sequence). The CDR3 is 16 amino acids. V was trimmed by 3 bases and J by 2 bases, leaving 14 bases between them. CDR3 sequence: CASSIFHRSGNQPQHF. Here the CDR3 DNA reads TGTGCCAGTAGTATTTTTCACAGGTCTGGCAATCAGCCCCAGCATTTT.

The V call is TRBV24-1, the J call TRBJ1-1; D not resolved. V lost 2 bases and J 4 bases, leaving 13 bases between the germline ends. The CDR3 is 15 amino acids. CDR1 and CDR2 from the germline V gene are KGHDR and SFDVKD. CDR3 DNA sequence: TGTGCCACCAGTGATTCCCGTGGGCCGATCACTGAAGCTTTCTTT. Translating it yields CATSDSRGPITEAFF.

The gene calls are TRBV7-9 and TRBJ2-1, with a weak D call TRBD2 (6 bases). Germline CDR1 SEHNR, CDR2 FQNEAQ (reference sequence). Between the trimmed V and J ends, which lost 1 base and 9 bases, there was a span of 19 bases. CDR3 size: 16 residues. Written as DNA, the CDR3 is TGTGCCAGCAGCTTAGGGGATTCGGGAGTACACGGTGAGCAGTTCTTC. The encoded protein is CASSLGDSGVHGEQFF.

This clone was observed a few times. J is TRBJ2-7 and V is TRBV4-2, with a tentative D call TRBD2 (6 bases). The CDR3 contains 13 residues. V lost 3 bases and J lost 5, with 11 bases in between. Germline values: CDR1 LGHNA, CDR2 YNFKEQ. This chain's CDR3 is CASSQAGFHEQYF. The DNA for the CDR3 is TGTGCCAGCAGCCAGGCGGGATTCCACGAGCAGTACTTC.

CDR3 region: CASSYAGTYSYNEQFF. CDR3 nucleotide sequence: TGTGCCAGCAGTTATGCCGGGACATACTCCTACAATGAGCAGTTCTTC. The V and J genes are TRBV6-5 and TRBJ2-1, with D possibly matching TRBD1 (6 bases). CDR3 length equals 16 residues. Trimming removed 3 bases at V and 0 bases at J, with 12 bases between. CDR1 and CDR2 (germline): MNHEY, SVGAGI.

V usage is TRBV28 and J usage is TRBJ2-3; perhaps TRBD2 as D (5 bases). Germline CDR1 is MDHEN and CDR2 is SYDVKM. The CDR3 consists of 15 residues. V was cut by 5 bases and J by 0 bases, with 12 bases left in between. The CDR3: CASSGSTSSTDTQYF. CDR3 DNA sequence: TGTGCCAGCAGTGGGAGCACTTCTAGCACAGATACGCAGTATTTT.

This sequence joins TRBV6-2 or TRBV6-3 and TRBJ1-2; D perhaps matches TRBD1 (5 bases). V was clipped by 0 bases and J by 3 bases, with 11 bases between them. CDR3 length equals 15 residues. Germline values: CDR1 MNHEY, CDR2 SVGEGT. In DNA, the CDR3 is TGTGCCAGCAGTTACTCGGTAGACAGACACTATGGCTACACCTTC. As protein: CASSYSVDRHYGYTF.